This T cell receptor beta chain is drawn from a study of radiotherapy plus CTLA-4 blockade in lung cancer. Study information: Among patients, approximately 19% showed objective responses, and roughly 30% had disease control. Study-wide points: TCR clones originating in tumors grew in number in blood after radiotherapy plus ipilimumab. Early clone dynamics of blood T cells, plus interferon-beta, reportedly predicted response best.

About this clone itself: Its antigen remains unidentified.

The CDR3 has 16 residues. From germline, CDR1 is SGHDT and CDR2 YYEEEE. Trimming left V 2 bases short and J 2 bases short, with 14 bases between. Alongside CTLA-4 blockade with ipilimumab, patients with chemo-refractory metastatic non-small-cell lung cancer received focal radiation. The protocol was immunoSEQ multiplex PCR, while the TCRdb copy is restricted to in-frame clones and leaves out a portion. Of tens of thousands of clones listed, approximately 83% were seen once; the top ten hold just over 2%. The material was peripheral blood, obtained from a patient treated with radiotherapy plus ipilimumab. The origin of this receptor is a human donor with non-small cell lung cancer who had a partial response to radiotherapy plus ipilimumab. This chain links TRBV5-6 with TRBJ2-1; no reliable D call. As DNA, the CDR3 is TGTGCCAGCAGCTTTATTTCCATATCTACCTACAATGAGCAGTTCTTC. As protein: CASSFISISTYNEQFF.